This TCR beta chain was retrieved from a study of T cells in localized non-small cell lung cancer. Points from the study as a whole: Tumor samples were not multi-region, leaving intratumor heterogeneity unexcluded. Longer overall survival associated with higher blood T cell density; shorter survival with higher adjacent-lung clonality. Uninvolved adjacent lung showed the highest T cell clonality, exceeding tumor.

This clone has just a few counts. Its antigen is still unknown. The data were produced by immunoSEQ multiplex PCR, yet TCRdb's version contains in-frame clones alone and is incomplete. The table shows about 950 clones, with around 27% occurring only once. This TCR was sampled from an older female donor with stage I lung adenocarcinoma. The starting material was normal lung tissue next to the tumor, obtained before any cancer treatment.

The CDR3 loop reads CASSLVWGIMNTEAFF. In DNA, the CDR3 is TGTGCCAGCAGCTTAGTTTGGGGGATCATGAACACTGAAGCTTTCTTT. The rearrangement links TRBV11-3 to TRBJ1-1; maybe TRBD1 (5 bases). CDR3 length: 16 amino acids. V was pared by 1 base and J by 0 bases, with 12 bases between. Per germline, CDR1 SGHNT and CDR2 YENEEA.